This T cell receptor (beta chain) is from a study of CD8+CD57+ T cells in acquired aplastic anemia (dated by TCRdb to between 2018 and 2020). Regarding the study in general: A mean of around 3 ug of DNA, ranging from roughly 0.18 to 30 ug, was extracted from sorted CD4+ and CD8+ cells. For healthy donor samples, the average read count was about 10 million for CD4+ cells and 11 million to 14 million for CD8+ cells. What the authors observed across the whole study: About 29 CD8+ CDR3 sequences were found to be shared between patients and controls, but these sequences appeared to be highly expressed in patients and within the immunodominant clones of the patients. CD8+ Simpson's diversity did not differ significantly between patients and healthy controls (P=0.060).

Concerning this clonotype itself: No cognate antigen has been identified for it. No qualities accompany the bases; no much larger clone lies one base away.

Genomic DNA was used as template for profiling of TCR beta VDJ combinations and CDR3 sequences. An Illumina HiSeq 2000 was used for TCR repertoire sequencing. In the authors' own workflow: Repertoires were assessed using TRBV/TRBJ rearrangement plots, CDR3 size and DJ length profiles, and Simpson's diversity index. The most abundant DNA sequence in the deep sequencing data was defined as the immunodominant clone. CDR3 amino acid sequences were checked for sharing between subjects and were compared against published repertoires and the VDJdb database. TCRdb reworked the public reads: Q25 trimming with fastp, MiXCR clone assembly, productive beta chains retained. CDR3 protein duplicates are merged, each entry listing the most common genes and DNA. Clone size and V and J calls follow TCRdb, not the original study. The sample table records approximately 45,000 distinct CDR3 sequences; around two thirds of these occur just once. The ten largest clones represent approximately 34% of the sample.

In the study, sorted CD4+ and CD8+ blood T cells from patients with severe aplastic anemia and from healthy subjects underwent deep sequencing of TCR repertoires. Ficoll-Paque density gradient centrifugation was used to isolate peripheral blood mononuclear cells. CD4+ and CD8+ T cells were sorted by FACS or magnetic beads before DNA extraction. Sample: sorted CD4+, CD8+, or CD8+CD57+ T cells (not recorded which) from PBMCs. The sequence was collected from a human donor in good health, serving as a control.

CDR3 region: CATSRDWSGTEAFF. The nucleotide sequence is given as TGTGCCACCAGCAGAGATTGGTCTGGGACTGAAGCTTTCTTT. The sequence is built from TRBV15 and TRBJ1-1; there is no confident call for the D gene. V gives up 0 bases and J gives up 5 bases, and the segment between their germline ends measures 10 bases. Taken from cysteine to phenylalanine, the CDR3 has 14 residues. Solely the CDR3 DNA is kept, with 42 bases framed from the first base. The germline V gene encodes CDR1 LNHNV and CDR2 YYDKDF (reference sequence).